This is a list of T cell receptor beta chains from one sample in a study of blood T cell repertoires in COVID-19. Some clones are missing from TCRdb's copy, which holds only in-frame ones; the method was immunoSEQ multiplex PCR. The sample records roughly 88,000 clones, 80% to 85% being singletons. The material sequenced was peripheral blood. Source of these receptors: a woman older than 75 with active or convalescent COVID-19. Each CDR3 is given with its conserved first and last residue. The D gene is left open where the match is weak. Some rows mark clone size as missing; the rest say once, few, many or name a class of expanded clone.

length	J	size	V	D	DNA	CDR3
15	TRBJ1-6	-	TRBV5-6	-	TGTGCCAGCAGCTTCCGGGGACAATATAATTCACCCCTCCACTTT	CASSFRGQYNSPLHF
15	TRBJ1-3	-	TRBV7-9	-	TGTGCCAGCAGCTTCTCGGGGGGGTCTGGAAACACCATATATTTT	CASSFSGGSGNTIYF
13	TRBJ1-6	few	TRBV30	-	TGTGCCTGGAGGGCCTCTTTGGATTCACCCCTCCACTTT	CAWRASLDSPLHF
13	TRBJ1-2	-	TRBV12-3/TRBV12-4	-	TGTGCCAGCAGTTTTGGCAGTACCTATGGCTACACCTTC	CASSFGSTYGYTF
14	TRBJ1-1	-	TRBV6-5	-	TGTGCCAGTTATTTTGGGGCAGGAAACACTGAAGCTTTCTTT	CASYFGAGNTEAFF
12	TRBJ2-5	-	TRBV28	-	TGTGCCAGCAGTTTCCAGCGTCTAATCAAGTACTTC	CASSFQRLIKYF
13	TRBJ2-3	-	TRBV2	TRBD2	TGTGCCAGCGCTGGGACTAGCGGGGATACGCAGTATTTT	CASAGTSGDTQYF
13	TRBJ2-3	-	TRBV6-5	-	TGTGCCAGCCAGTTGCGGGAAGGAGATACGCAGTATTTT	CASQLREGDTQYF
12	TRBJ2-3	-	TRBV11-2	TRBD2	TGTGCCAGCAGAACTAGCGCAGATACGCAGTATTTT	CASRTSADTQYF
16	TRBJ2-3	-	TRBV30	TRBD2	TGTGCCTGGAGTGTAGTCTCGGCGGGAGTCACAGATACGCAGTATTTT	CAWSVVSAGVTDTQYF
17	TRBJ2-3	-	TRBV6-6	TRBD2	TGTGCCAGCAGTCCCAGAACTAGCGGGGATAACACAGATACGCAGTATTTT	CASSPRTSGDNTDTQYF
19	TRBJ1-2	-	TRBV9	-	TGTGCCAGCAGCGCCTGGGGGGAGCGGGACGGATACTTTAACTATGGCTACACCTTC	CASSAWGERDGYFNYGYTF
15	TRBJ2-7	few	TRBV6-1	TRBD2	TGTGCCAGCAGTGAGGGCGGGAGGGCCCCCTACGAGCAGTACTTC	CASSEGGRAPYEQYF
13	TRBJ2-2	few	TRBV7-9	TRBD2	TGTGCCAGCAGGTCACTAGCGCTCGGGGAGCTGTTTTTT	CASRSLALGELFF
16	TRBJ2-5	-	TRBV5-6	TRBD1	TGTGCCAGCAGCCTGACAGGGGGCGAGGGCAGGGAGACCCAGTACTTC	CASSLTGGEGRETQYF
14	TRBJ2-3	-	TRBV5-8	-	TGTGCCAGCAGCTTGTGGCTCGGGTCAGATACGCAGTATTTT	CASSLWLGSDTQYF
14	TRBJ2-2	-	TRBV2	TRBD1	TGTGCCAGCACTCGACAGGGGAACACCGGGGAGTTGTTTTTT	CASTRQGNTGELFF
19	TRBJ2-1	-	TRBV11-2	TRBD2	TGTGCCAGCAGCCCTCGTGGGGGAGGGGCGCTCCACTCCTACAATGAGCAGTTCTTC	CASSPRGGGALHSYNEQFF
16	TRBJ1-4	-	TRBV4-2	-	TGTGCCAGCAGCCAAGATGGAGGGGCGCGGGTTGAAAAACTGTTTTTT	CASSQDGGARVEKLFF
16	TRBJ2-3	-	TRBV27	TRBD2	TGTGCCAGCAGGATACTAGCGGGGGCCACCACAGATACGCAGTATTTT	CASRILAGATTDTQYF
15	TRBJ1-1	-	TRBV5-1	-	TGCGCCAGCAGCGTTACCGGGACACCGAACACTGAAGCTTTCTTT	CASSVTGTPNTEAFF
14	TRBJ2-1	once	TRBV30	-	TGTGCCTGGAGTGTAACCCACCCAAGCGGAGAGCAGTTCTTC	CAWSVTHPSGEQFF
16	TRBJ2-6	few	TRBV4-2	TRBD1	TGTGCCAGCAGCCAAGAGCAGGGGGTAGGGGCCAACGTCCTGACTTTC	CASSQEQGVGANVLTF
13	TRBJ1-1	once	TRBV7-3	-	TGTGCCAGCAGCCAACTGCTGAACACTGAAGCTTTCTTT	CASSQLLNTEAFF
19	TRBJ2-1	-	TRBV3-1/TRBV3-2	TRBD2	TGTGCCAGCAGCCAAGAGTATAGGGAGGGGTCGAGGGTGTTCGATGAGCAGTTCTTC	CASSQEYREGSRVFDEQFF
18	TRBJ2-1	-	TRBV15	TRBD1	TGTGCCACCAGCAGAGATCACCCCCAGGGGGCCAACGACAATGAGCAGTTCTTC	CATSRDHPQGANDNEQFF
13	TRBJ1-1	-	TRBV6-5	TRBD1	TGTGCCAGCACGGGACAGGGCGGCGCTGAAGCTTTCTTT	CASTGQGGAEAFF
14	TRBJ2-7	-	TRBV6-2/TRBV6-3	TRBD1	TGTGCCAGCAGCCTAGGGGGCTCATCCTACGAGCAGTACTTC	CASSLGGSSYEQYF
13	TRBJ1-2	-	TRBV28	TRBD1	TGTGCCAGCAGTTTAGGAGGGGGCAGTGGCTACACCTTC	CASSLGGGSGYTF
14	TRBJ1-4	-	TRBV5-6	TRBD1	TGTGCCAGCAGCTACAGGGGGCTCAATGAAAAACTGTTTTTT	CASSYRGLNEKLFF
15	TRBJ2-2	-	TRBV5-1	TRBD1	TGCGCCAGCACCACAGGGGATTTTAGGGCCGGGGAGCTGTTTTTT	CASTTGDFRAGELFF
13	TRBJ2-7	few	TRBV7-2	-	TGTGCCAGCAGCCACCCCTCCCTATACGAGCAGTACTTC	CASSHPSLYEQYF
17	TRBJ2-1	-	TRBV7-3	TRBD2	TGTGCCAGCAGCTCGACTAGCGGGGGACCCGGCTACAATGAGCAGTTCTTC	CASSSTSGGPGYNEQFF
14	TRBJ2-7	-	TRBV7-2	-	TGTGCCAGCACCACAATACGGGGAGCCTACGAGCAGTACTTC	CASTTIRGAYEQYF
13	TRBJ1-3	-	TRBV5-6	-	TGTGCCAGCAGCTTGGCTGAGTTAAACACCATATATTTT	CASSLAELNTIYF
14	TRBJ2-1	-	TRBV6-5	-	TGTGCCAGCAGTTACTCGTACGGGAGTGGTGAGCAGTTCTTC	CASSYSYGSGEQFF
16	TRBJ2-3	-	TRBV11-3	TRBD2	TGTGCCAGCAGCCTTCTAGCGGGAGGGAACGGAGATACGCAGTATTTT	CASSLLAGGNGDTQYF
11	TRBJ2-5	-	TRBV20-1	-	TGCAGTGCTGGACAGCAGGAGACCCAGTACTTC	CSAGQQETQYF
12	TRBJ2-7	once	TRBV7-2	-	TGTGCCAGCAGCTTAAGCGTCTACGAGCAGTACTTC	CASSLSVYEQYF
14	TRBJ2-7	-	TRBV7-2	-	TGTGCCAGCAGCTTGACAGGGGAGGGGAACGAGCAGTACTTC	CASSLTGEGNEQYF
16	TRBJ1-6	-	TRBV6-6	-	TGTGCCAGCAGTTACTCAAGCCGCGGAAATAATTCACCCCTCCACTTT	CASSYSSRGNNSPLHF
15	TRBJ2-1	-	TRBV5-4	TRBD1	TGTGCCAGCAGCGGGGGACAGGCGACCTACAATGAGCAGTTCTTC	CASSGGQATYNEQFF
14	TRBJ1-6	-	TRBV6-2/TRBV6-3	-	TGTGCCAGCAGTTACCAGGGGCGGGGGTCACCCCTCCACTTT	CASSYQGRGSPLHF
16	TRBJ2-7	-	TRBV7-2	TRBD1	TGTGCCAGCAGCTTTTTGGACGGGACAGGGAACTACGAGCAGTACTTC	CASSFLDGTGNYEQYF
14	TRBJ2-7	-	TRBV2	TRBD2	TGTGCCAGCAGGACGGGACTAGCGCCCTACGAGCAGTACTTC	CASRTGLAPYEQYF
14	TRBJ2-2	-	TRBV3-1/TRBV3-2	-	TGTGCCAGCAGCCAAGGACACTGGACCGGGGAGCTGTTTTTT	CASSQGHWTGELFF
16	TRBJ1-2	-	TRBV4-2	TRBD1	TGTGCCAGCAGCCAAGAAAGTTGGGACCAGGGGGTCGGCTACACCTTC	CASSQESWDQGVGYTF
16	TRBJ1-5	-	TRBV5-5	TRBD1	TGTGCCAGCAGCCGGGACAGGGTCTTTAGCAATCAGCCCCAGCATTTT	CASSRDRVFSNQPQHF
13	TRBJ2-1	-	TRBV19	-	TGTGCCAGTAGTGTACAATACGGGAATGAGCAGTTCTTC	CASSVQYGNEQFF
19	TRBJ2-7	-	TRBV4-3	TRBD2	TGCGCCAGCAGCCAAGACCCCCACACTAGCGGGGGGGCCAATCACGAGCAGTACTTC	CASSQDPHTSGGANHEQYF
14	TRBJ1-2	once	TRBV5-1	-	TGCGCCAGCAGCATCCCACAGGAGGGTGAGGGCTACACCTTC	CASSIPQEGEGYTF